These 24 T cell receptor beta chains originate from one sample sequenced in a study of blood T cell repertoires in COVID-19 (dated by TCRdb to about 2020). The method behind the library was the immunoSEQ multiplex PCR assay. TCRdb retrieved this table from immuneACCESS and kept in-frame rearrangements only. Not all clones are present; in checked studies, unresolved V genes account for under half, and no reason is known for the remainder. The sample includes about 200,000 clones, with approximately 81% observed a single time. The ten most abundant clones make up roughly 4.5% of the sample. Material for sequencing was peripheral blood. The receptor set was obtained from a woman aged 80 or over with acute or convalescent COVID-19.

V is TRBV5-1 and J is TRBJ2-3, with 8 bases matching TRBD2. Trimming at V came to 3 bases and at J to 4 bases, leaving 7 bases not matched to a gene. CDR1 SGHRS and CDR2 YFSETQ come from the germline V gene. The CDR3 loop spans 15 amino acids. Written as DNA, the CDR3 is TGCGCCAGCAGCTCCGCCGGGAGGGCCGCAGATACGCAGTATTTT. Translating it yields CASSSAGRAADTQYF.

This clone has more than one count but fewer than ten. As DNA, the CDR3 is TGTGCCAGCAGCCTTAGACAGGGGAGGAACACTGAAGCTTTCTTT. Encoded protein: CASSLRQGRNTEAFF. The chain employs TRBV3-1 (or the pseudogene TRBV3-2) and TRBJ1-1; 8 nucleotides line up with TRBD1. V lost 4 bases and J lost 1; bases outside the gene matches: 5. The CDR3 contains 15 residues. From germline, CDR1 is LGHDT and CDR2 YNNKEL (reference sequence).

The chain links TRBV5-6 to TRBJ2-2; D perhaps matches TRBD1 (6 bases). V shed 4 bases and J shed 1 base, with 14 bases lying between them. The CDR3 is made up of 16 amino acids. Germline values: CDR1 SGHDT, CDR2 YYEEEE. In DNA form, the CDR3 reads TGTGCCAGCAGCCTGGGCAGGGGTGGGAACACCGGGGAGCTGTTTTTT. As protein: CASSLGRGGNTGELFF.

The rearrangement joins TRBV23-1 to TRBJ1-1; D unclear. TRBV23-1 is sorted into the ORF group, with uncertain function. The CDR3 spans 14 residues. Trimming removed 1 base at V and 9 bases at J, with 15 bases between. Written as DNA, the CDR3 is TGCGCCAGCAGTCAATTGGGAGGCCCACTCAAAGCTTTCTTT. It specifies CASSQLGGPLKAFF.

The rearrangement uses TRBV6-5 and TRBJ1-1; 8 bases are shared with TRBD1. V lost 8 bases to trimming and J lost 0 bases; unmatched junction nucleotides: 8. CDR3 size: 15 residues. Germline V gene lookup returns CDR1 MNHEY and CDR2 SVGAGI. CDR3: CASHQDRVLNTEAFF. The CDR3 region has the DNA TGTGCCAGCCACCAGGACAGGGTTTTGAACACTGAAGCTTTCTTT.

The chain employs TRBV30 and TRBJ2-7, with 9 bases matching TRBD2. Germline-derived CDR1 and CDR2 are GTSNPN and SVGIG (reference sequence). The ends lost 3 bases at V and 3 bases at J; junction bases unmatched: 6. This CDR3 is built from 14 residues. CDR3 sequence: CAWRFSGSIYEQYF. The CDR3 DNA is TGTGCCTGGAGGTTTAGCGGGAGTATCTACGAGCAGTACTTC. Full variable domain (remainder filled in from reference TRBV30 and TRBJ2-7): SQTIHQWPATLVQPVGSPLSLECTVEGTSNPNLYWYRQAAGRGLQLLFYSVGIGQISSEVPQNLSASRPQDRQFILSSKKLLLSDSGFYLCAWRFSGSIYEQYFGPGTRLTVT.

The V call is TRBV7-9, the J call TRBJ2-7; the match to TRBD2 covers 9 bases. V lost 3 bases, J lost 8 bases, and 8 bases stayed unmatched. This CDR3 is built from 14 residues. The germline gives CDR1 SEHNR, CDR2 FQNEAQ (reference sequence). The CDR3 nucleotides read TGTGCCAGCAGCTTCCCGGTAGCGGGAGCAAAGCAGTACTTC. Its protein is CASSFPVAGAKQYF.

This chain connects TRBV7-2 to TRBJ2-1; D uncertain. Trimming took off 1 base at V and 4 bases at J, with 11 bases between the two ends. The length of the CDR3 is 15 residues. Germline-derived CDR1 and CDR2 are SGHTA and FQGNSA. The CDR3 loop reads CASSLGPTEYNEQFF. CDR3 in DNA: TGTGCCAGCAGCTTAGGCCCAACAGAGTACAATGAGCAGTTCTTC.

The CDR3 region is CASSSTGGREQFF. The CDR3 region has the DNA TGCGCCAGCAGCTCGACGGGGGGGCGTGAGCAGTTCTTC. The chain couples TRBV10-1 to TRBJ2-1; 8 bases are shared with TRBD2. This CDR3 has 13 residues. V was clipped by 6 bases and J by 9 bases; unmatched bases: 7. CDR1 is WNHNN, CDR2 SYGVQD, per germline (reference sequence).

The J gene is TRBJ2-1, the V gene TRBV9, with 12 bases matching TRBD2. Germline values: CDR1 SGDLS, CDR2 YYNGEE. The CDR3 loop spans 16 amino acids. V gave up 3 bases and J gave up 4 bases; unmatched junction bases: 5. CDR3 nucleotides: TGTGCCAGCAGCGCGACTAGCGGGAGATCATACAATGAGCAGTTCTTC. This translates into CASSATSGRSYNEQFF.

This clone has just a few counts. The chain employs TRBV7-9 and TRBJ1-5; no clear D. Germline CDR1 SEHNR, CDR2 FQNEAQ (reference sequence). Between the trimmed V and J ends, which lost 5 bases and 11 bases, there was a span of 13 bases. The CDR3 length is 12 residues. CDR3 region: CASSPLRAAQHF. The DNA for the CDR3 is TGTGCCAGCAGCCCACTCCGCGCTGCCCAGCATTTT.

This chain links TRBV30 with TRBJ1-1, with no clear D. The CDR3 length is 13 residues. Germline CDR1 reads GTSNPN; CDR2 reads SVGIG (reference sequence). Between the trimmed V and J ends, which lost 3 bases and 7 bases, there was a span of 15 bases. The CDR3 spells CAWSALLRNEAFF. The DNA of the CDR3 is TGTGCCTGGAGCGCCCTACTGAGGAATGAAGCTTTCTTT.

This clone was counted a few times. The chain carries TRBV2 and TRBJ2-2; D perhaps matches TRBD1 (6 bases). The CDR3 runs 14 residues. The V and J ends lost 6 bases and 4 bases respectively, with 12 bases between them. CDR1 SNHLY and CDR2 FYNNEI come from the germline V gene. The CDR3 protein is CASSLQGSTGELFF. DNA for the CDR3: TGTGCCAGCAGCCTCCAGGGGAGCACCGGGGAGCTGTTTTTT.

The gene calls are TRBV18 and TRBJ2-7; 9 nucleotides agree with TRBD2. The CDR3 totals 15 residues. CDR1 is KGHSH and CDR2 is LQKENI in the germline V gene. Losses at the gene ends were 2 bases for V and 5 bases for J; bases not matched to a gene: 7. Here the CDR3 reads CASSPGGGGIDEQYF. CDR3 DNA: TGTGCCAGCTCACCAGGCGGGGGGGGCATCGACGAGCAGTACTTC.

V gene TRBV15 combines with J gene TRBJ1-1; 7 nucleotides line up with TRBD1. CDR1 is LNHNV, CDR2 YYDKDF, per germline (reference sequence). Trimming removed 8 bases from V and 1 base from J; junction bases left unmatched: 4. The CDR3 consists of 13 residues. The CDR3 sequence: CATGGTENTEAFF. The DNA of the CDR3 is TGTGCCACCGGCGGGACAGAGAACACTGAAGCTTTCTTT.

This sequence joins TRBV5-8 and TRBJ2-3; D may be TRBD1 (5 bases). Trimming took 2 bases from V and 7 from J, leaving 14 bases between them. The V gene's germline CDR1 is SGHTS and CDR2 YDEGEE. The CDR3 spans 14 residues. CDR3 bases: TGTGCCAGCAGCTTACTTGTGACAGTAAATACGCAGTATTTT. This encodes CASSLLVTVNTQYF.

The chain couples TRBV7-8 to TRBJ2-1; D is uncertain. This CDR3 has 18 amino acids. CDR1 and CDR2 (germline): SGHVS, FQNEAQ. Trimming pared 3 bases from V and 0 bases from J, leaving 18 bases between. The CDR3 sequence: CASSLILSPGSSYNEQFF. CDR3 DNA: TGTGCCAGCAGCTTGATTCTTTCGCCAGGAAGCTCCTACAATGAGCAGTTCTTC.

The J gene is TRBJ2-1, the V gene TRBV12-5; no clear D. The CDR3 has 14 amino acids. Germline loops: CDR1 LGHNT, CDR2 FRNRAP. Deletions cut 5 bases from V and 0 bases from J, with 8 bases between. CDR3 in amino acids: CASGPPSSYNEQFF. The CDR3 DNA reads TGTGCTAGTGGTCCCCCCAGCTCCTACAATGAGCAGTTCTTC.

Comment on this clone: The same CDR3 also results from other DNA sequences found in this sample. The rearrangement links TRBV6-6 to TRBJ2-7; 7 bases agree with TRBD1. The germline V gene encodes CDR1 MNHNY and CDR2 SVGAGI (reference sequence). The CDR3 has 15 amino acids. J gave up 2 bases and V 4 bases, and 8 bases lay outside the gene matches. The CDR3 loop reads CASSFEQDRTYEQYF. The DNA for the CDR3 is TGTGCCAGCAGTTTCGAACAGGACAGGACCTACGAGCAGTACTTC.

This CDR3 is CASSPGAGETGVQYF. CDR3 nucleotide sequence: TGCGCCAGCAGCCCCGGGGCAGGAGAGACGGGGGTCCAGTACTTC. This chain connects TRBV4-3 to TRBJ2-5; D is possibly TRBD2 (6 bases). Trimming took off 4 bases at V and 10 bases at J, with 22 bases between the two ends. CDR3 length: 15 residues. Germline CDR1 and CDR2: LGHNA and YSLEER.

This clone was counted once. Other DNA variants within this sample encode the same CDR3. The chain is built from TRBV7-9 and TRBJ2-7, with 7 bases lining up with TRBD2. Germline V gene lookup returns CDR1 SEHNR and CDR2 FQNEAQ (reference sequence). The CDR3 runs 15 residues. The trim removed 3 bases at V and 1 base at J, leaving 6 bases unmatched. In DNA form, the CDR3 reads TGTGCCAGCAGCTTGGGCGGGAGCCGGTCCTACGAGCAGTACTTC. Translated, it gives CASSLGGSRSYEQYF.

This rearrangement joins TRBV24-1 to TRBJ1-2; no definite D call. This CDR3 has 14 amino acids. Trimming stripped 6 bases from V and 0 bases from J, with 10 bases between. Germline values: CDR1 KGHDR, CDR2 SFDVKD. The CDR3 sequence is CATSRDGANYGYTF. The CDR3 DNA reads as TGTGCCACCAGTCGAGACGGAGCTAACTATGGCTACACCTTC.

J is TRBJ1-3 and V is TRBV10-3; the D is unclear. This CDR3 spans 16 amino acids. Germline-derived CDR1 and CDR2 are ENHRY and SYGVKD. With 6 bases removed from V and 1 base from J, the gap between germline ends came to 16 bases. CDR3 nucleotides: TGTGCCATCAGCCCACATGGAGGTGGTTCTGGAAACACCATATATTTT. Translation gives CAISPHGGGSGNTIYF.

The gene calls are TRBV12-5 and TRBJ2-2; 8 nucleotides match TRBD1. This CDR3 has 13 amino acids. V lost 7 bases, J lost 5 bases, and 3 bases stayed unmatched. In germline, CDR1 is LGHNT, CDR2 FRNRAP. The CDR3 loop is CASAWTGTGELFF. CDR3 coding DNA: TGTGCTAGTGCTTGGACAGGGACCGGGGAGCTGTTTTTT. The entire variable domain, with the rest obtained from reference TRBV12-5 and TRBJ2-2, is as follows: DARVTQTPRHKVTEMGQEVTMRCQPILGHNTVFWYRQTMMQGLELLAYFRNRAPLDDSGMPKDRFSAEMPDATLATLKIQPSEPRDSAVYFCASAWTGTGELFFGEGSRLTVL.